The subject of this entry is one T cell receptor (beta chain). At one end the junction does not follow the germline gene, possibly because of a read error. The data belong to a study of molecular identifiers for immune sequencing clone quantification. This CDR3 has 17 amino acids. Germline V CDR1 and CDR2: SGDLS, YYNGEE. TCRdb passed the PCR reads through MiXCR, listing each CDR3 protein once. The sample gives 9,500 to 15,000 distinct CDR3 sequences, around 18% of which show up once; 1.5% is in the top ten. The genes are TRBV9 and TRBJ2-3; D possibly corresponds to TRBD2 (6 bases). This TCR was sampled from a human donor in good health. Some libraries in this study had Jurkat cell RNA spiked in. Sequenced material: naive CD8+ T cells from blood, with Jurkat cell RNA spiked in. The subset was: FACS-sorted CD8+CD4-CCR7+CD45RA+ naive T cells. The CDR3 DNA reads as TGTGCCACCAGCGTAGCGGCCCGCGCCCCCCCCACAGATACGCAGTATTTT. Its protein product is CATSVAARAPPTDTQYF.